The 15 T cell receptor beta chains presented below share a single source sample, sequenced in a study of T cell responses to AZD1222 COVID-19 vaccine. The table came from immunoSEQ multiplex PCR; TCRdb's copy has only in-frame clones and leaves some out. Here the sample spans 150,000 to 180,000 clones, roughly nine tenths being singletons. Sequencing used peripheral blood, obtained on day 0 of AZD1222 vaccination. Receptors were obtained from an adult in good health.

The chain carries TRBV5-1 and TRBJ2-7; tentative D call: TRBD1 (6 bases). Germline V CDR1 and CDR2: SGHRS, YFSETQ. Trimming took 4 bases from V and 3 from J, leaving 14 bases between them. This CDR3 spans 14 amino acids. CDR3 region: CASSRPGQSYEQYF. For the CDR3, the DNA is TGCGCCAGCAGCCGCCCCGGACAGAGCTACGAGCAGTACTTC.

This clone was counted a few times. The chain carries TRBV29-1 and TRBJ1-2; D remains ambiguous. The ends were cut back, 0 bases at V and 6 bases at J, with 8 bases in the middle. CDR3 size: 12 residues. The germline gives CDR1 SQVTM, CDR2 ANQGSEA. CDR3: CSVEEMGDGYTF. CDR3 nucleotides: TGCAGCGTTGAAGAAATGGGAGATGGCTACACCTTC.

The chain joins TRBV9 to TRBJ2-1; 7 bases are shared with TRBD1. V dropped 4 bases and J dropped 1; count of bases not matched to a gene: 2. The CDR3 covers 14 residues. Looked up from germline, CDR1 is SGDLS and CDR2 is YYNGEE. In nucleotides, the CDR3 is TGTGCCAGCAGCTCCAGGGGGTCCTACAATGAGCAGTTCTTC. It encodes CASSSRGSYNEQFF. Looking up the rest from reference TRBV9 and TRBJ2-1 gives the full variable domain: DSGVTQTPKHLITATGQRVTLRCSPRSGDLSVYWYQQSLDQGLQFLIQYYNGEERAKGNILERFSAQQFPDLHSELNLSSLELGDSALYFCASSSRGSYNEQFFGPGTRLTVL.

The rearrangement links TRBV3-1 (or the pseudogene TRBV3-2) to TRBJ2-3; D unclear. The germline V and J ends were trimmed by 0 bases and 7 bases, with 14 bases remaining between them. This CDR3 has 15 residues. The germline CDR1 and CDR2 sequences are LGHDT and YNNKEL (reference sequence). CDR3: CASSQDLWGGYTQYF. In DNA form, the CDR3 reads TGTGCCAGCAGCCAAGATTTGTGGGGTGGGTATACGCAGTATTTT.

The chain recombines TRBV6-4 with TRBJ2-2; D might be TRBD1 (6 bases). V lost 3 bases and J lost 6, with 14 bases in between. CDR1 is MRHNA and CDR2 is SNTAGT in the germline V gene. CDR3 length: 15 residues. CDR3: CASSEFGGEAGELFF. In DNA, the CDR3 is TGTGCCAGCAGTGAATTTGGGGGCGAGGCCGGGGAGCTGTTTTTT.

This clone was seen a single time. The chain is built from TRBV5-6 and TRBJ1-1, with D uncertain. Germline loops: CDR1 SGHDT, CDR2 YYEEEE. V was shortened by 0 bases and J by 0 bases, with 18 bases between the two germline ends. This CDR3 region has 18 residues. This chain's CDR3 is CASSLVRGRIGMNTEAFF. In DNA, the CDR3 is TGTGCCAGCAGCTTGGTTCGGGGAAGGATCGGTATGAACACTGAAGCTTTCTTT.

The genes are TRBV24-1 and TRBJ2-3; the D is unclear. The CDR3 consists of 12 residues. V was cut by 8 bases and J by 1 base, with 6 bases left in between. In germline, CDR1 is KGHDR, CDR2 SFDVKD. CDR3 coding DNA: TGTGCCACCACGTCTGGCACAGATACGCAGTATTTT. This codes for CATTSGTDTQYF.

The J gene is TRBJ1-5, the V gene TRBV27; TRBD1 matches 7 bases. Germline CDR1 and CDR2: MNHEY and SMNVEV (reference sequence). V was pared by 6 bases and J by 6 bases, with 11 bases of the junction left unmatched. The CDR3 spans 15 residues. CDR3 in DNA: TGTGCCAGCAGAGTAGGACAGGCGAGCGGTCAGCCCCAGCATTTT. This sequence encodes CASRVGQASGQPQHF.

V is TRBV9 and J is TRBJ2-1; 8 bases agree with TRBD2. V lost 4 bases, J lost 10 bases, and 10 bases stayed unmatched. CDR1 SGDLS and CDR2 YYNGEE come from the germline V gene. This CDR3 spans 14 amino acids. CDR3 coding DNA: TGTGCCAGCAGCCTCCTCCGGGAGGGCCCAGAGCAGTTCTTC. This encodes CASSLLREGPEQFF.

This chain links TRBV6-2 or TRBV6-3 with TRBJ2-1; 11 bases fit TRBD2. V shed 4 bases and J 3 bases; nucleotides not matched to a gene: 8. Germline values: CDR1 MNHEY, CDR2 SVGEGT. There are 17 residues in the CDR3. The CDR3 nucleotides read TGTGCCAGCAGTTTTTACGCCACTAGCGGGGGCTACAATGAGCAGTTCTTC. Its protein product is CASSFYATSGGYNEQFF.

The chain has TRBV5-1 and TRBJ2-2; D is possibly TRBD2 (5 bases). The CDR3 is 12 amino acids. From germline, CDR1 is SGHRS and CDR2 YFSETQ. The germline V and J ends were trimmed by 5 bases and 3 bases, with 5 bases remaining between them. The CDR3: CASREDTGELFF. As DNA, the CDR3 is TGCGCCAGCAGGGAGGACACCGGGGAGCTGTTTTTT.

CDR3 nucleotide sequence: TGTGCCAGTAGTTGGGGTGGGAGAGGCAATGAGCAGTTCTTC. It translates to CASSWGGRGNEQFF. The chain recombines TRBV19 with TRBJ2-1; D is possibly TRBD2 (5 bases). Deletions cut 5 bases from V and 6 bases from J, with 14 bases between. The CDR3 has 14 amino acids. Germline V lookup: CDR1 LNHDA, CDR2 SQIVND (reference sequence).

The chain carries TRBV7-8 and TRBJ2-3; possibly TRBD2 for D (5 bases). The V end was cut by 7 bases, the J end by 2 bases, with 16 bases between. The CDR3 spans 15 residues. The V gene's germline CDR1 is SGHVS and CDR2 FQNEAQ. The CDR3 DNA follows: TGTGCCAGCACCCCACCGGGATTCTCCACAGATACGCAGTATTTT. It codes for CASTPPGFSTDTQYF.

This sequence joins TRBV7-9 and TRBJ1-5; D unresolved. Between the trimmed V and J ends, which lost 2 bases and 6 bases, there was a span of 5 bases. This CDR3 is built from 12 residues. Per the germline V gene, CDR1 is SEHNR and CDR2 is FQNEAQ (reference sequence). CDR3 sequence reads: CASSLTTQPQHF. DNA for the CDR3: TGTGCCAGCAGCTTAACCACTCAGCCCCAGCATTTT.

V usage is TRBV30 and J usage is TRBJ1-1, with no clear D. The V gene's germline CDR1 is GTSNPN and CDR2 SVGIG (reference sequence). The CDR3 consists of 13 residues. V lost 0 bases to trimming and J lost 3 bases, with 8 bases between them. Written as DNA, the CDR3 is TGTGCCTGGAGTGTACTCGTGCACACTGAAGCTTTCTTT. Its translation: CAWSVLVHTEAFF.